The rows below give T cell receptor beta chains drawn from one sample of a study of blood T cell repertoires in COVID-19. Generated by immunoSEQ multiplex PCR, the TCRdb table keeps only in-frame clones and is missing some. The sample yields approximately 170,000 clones, roughly 90% seen once. The sequenced sample was peripheral blood. Receptors originate from a woman in her seventies with acute or convalescent COVID-19. CDR3s include the opening cysteine and the closing phenylalanine or tryptophan. D genes are given only for firm matches. Clone size appears in some rows only: once, few, many, or a class for an expanded clone.

abundance	v_gene	j_gene	d_gene	CDR3nt	CDR3aa
NA	TRBV5-5	TRBJ2-2	TRBD1	TGTGCCAGCAGGGCTCTCGGGACAGGAGCAAGCGGGGAGCTGTTTTTT	CASRALGTGASGELFF
NA	TRBV7-9	TRBJ1-2	NA	TGTGCCAGCAGCCGAGAACAGGGTGCCTATGGCTACACCTTC	CASSREQGAYGYTF
NA	TRBV28	TRBJ1-2	NA	TGTGCCAGCAGTTATCCTATGGGGCAGGGGGGCTACACCTTC	CASSYPMGQGGYTF
NA	TRBV5-1	TRBJ1-1	TRBD1	TGCGCCAGCAGCTCCGGGACAGCCGTCATGAACACTGAAGCTTTCTTT	CASSSGTAVMNTEAFF
NA	TRBV5-6	TRBJ2-1	NA	TGTGCCAGCAGCACTCCGGGAGCTGATAATGAGCAGTTCTTC	CASSTPGADNEQFF
NA	TRBV10-1	TRBJ2-3	TRBD2	TGCGCCAGCAGTGAATGGCTAGCGGGCCCAGATACGCAGTATTTT	CASSEWLAGPDTQYF
NA	TRBV12-3/TRBV12-4	TRBJ1-2	NA	TGTGCCAGCAGGGCCAGGGGTGGCTACACCTTC	CASRARGGYTF
few	TRBV6-5	TRBJ1-1	TRBD1	TGTGCCAGCCTACAAGGGGGCGCGGACACTGAAGCTTTCTTT	CASLQGGADTEAFF
NA	TRBV5-1	TRBJ2-2	TRBD2	TGCGCCAGCAGCTCATGGACTAGCGGGGGGGCCGGGGAGCTGTTTTTT	CASSSWTSGGAGELFF
NA	TRBV11-2	TRBJ1-1	NA	TGTGCCAGCAGCTTAGGGTCGGTGAACACTGAAGCTTTCTTT	CASSLGSVNTEAFF
NA	TRBV5-1	TRBJ1-2	TRBD1	TGCGCCAGCAGCTCCACAGGGGACGGCTACACCTTC	CASSSTGDGYTF
NA	TRBV6-5	TRBJ1-4	NA	TGTGCCAGCAGTTTCCAGGGCTTTAATGAAAAACTGTTTTTT	CASSFQGFNEKLFF
NA	TRBV10-2	TRBJ1-1	TRBD1	TGCGCCAGCTCCACGGACAGGGTGAACACTGAAGCTTTCTTT	CASSTDRVNTEAFF
NA	TRBV4-2	TRBJ2-5	NA	TGTGCCAGCAGCCAAGAGTTCCAGTACCAAGAGACCCAGTACTTC	CASSQEFQYQETQYF
NA	TRBV14	TRBJ2-2	NA	TGTGCCAGCAGCCACTCGGTTAACGGGGAGCTGTTTTTT	CASSHSVNGELFF